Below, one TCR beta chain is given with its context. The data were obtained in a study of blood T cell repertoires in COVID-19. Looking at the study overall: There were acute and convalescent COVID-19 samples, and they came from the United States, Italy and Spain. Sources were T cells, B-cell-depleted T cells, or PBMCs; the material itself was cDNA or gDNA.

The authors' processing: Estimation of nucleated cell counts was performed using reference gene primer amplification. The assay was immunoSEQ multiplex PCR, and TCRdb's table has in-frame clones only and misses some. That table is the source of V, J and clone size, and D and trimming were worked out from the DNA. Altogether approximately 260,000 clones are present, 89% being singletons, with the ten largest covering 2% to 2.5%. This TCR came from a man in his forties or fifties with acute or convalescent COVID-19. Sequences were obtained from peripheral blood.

The CDR3 coding sequence is TGTGCCAGCAGCCACTCGGGGGGCTACCAAGAGACCCAGTACTTC. Its translation is CASSHSGGYQETQYF. J is TRBJ2-5 and V is TRBV3-1 (or the pseudogene TRBV3-2); D is perhaps TRBD2 (7 bases). V was pared by 3 bases and J by 0 bases, with 11 bases between. The CDR3 is made up of 15 amino acids. Germline CDR1 is LGHDT and CDR2 is YNNKEL (reference sequence).